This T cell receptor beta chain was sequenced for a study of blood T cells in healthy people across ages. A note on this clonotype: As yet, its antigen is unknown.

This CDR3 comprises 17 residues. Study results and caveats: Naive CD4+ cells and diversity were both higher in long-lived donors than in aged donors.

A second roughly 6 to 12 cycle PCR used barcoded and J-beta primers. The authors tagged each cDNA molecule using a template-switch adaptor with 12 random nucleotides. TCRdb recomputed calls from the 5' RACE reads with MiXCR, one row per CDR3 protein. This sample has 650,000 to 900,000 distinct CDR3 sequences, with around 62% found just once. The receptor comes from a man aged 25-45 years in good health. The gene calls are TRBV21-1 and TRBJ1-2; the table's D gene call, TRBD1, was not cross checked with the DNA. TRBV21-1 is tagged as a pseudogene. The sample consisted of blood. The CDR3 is CASSKVYGGRTNYGYTF. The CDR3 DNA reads TGTGCCAGCAGCAAAGTCTATGGGGGCAGGACCAACTATGGCTACACCTTC.